Described below is a single T cell receptor beta chain sequence and its context. Original handling: Researchers report that nucleated cell counts were estimated from reference gene primer amplification. Assay: immunoSEQ multiplex PCR; the TCRdb copy retains only in-frame clones and omits some. The V and J calls and clone size were taken over from that table, and D and trimming were inferred from the DNA. The profile shows 300,000 to 400,000 clones, approximately 91% of them singletons. This specimen belongs to a study of blood T cell repertoires in COVID-19. Turning to the study itself: Samples representing acute and convalescent COVID-19 were sourced from the United States, Italy and Spain. Sources were T cells, B-cell-depleted T cells, or PBMCs; the material itself was cDNA or gDNA.

The CDR3 sequence is 12 residues long. Germline V lookup: CDR1 KGHDR, CDR2 SFDVKD. Trimming removed 7 bases at V and 4 bases at J, with 9 bases between. Seattle cases were enrolled at active infection and followed longitudinally. The TCR sequence derives from a woman in her 70s with COVID-19, enrolled during active disease. The sample comprised peripheral blood. This chain links TRBV24-1 with TRBJ2-5, with D unresolved. The CDR3 DNA follows: TGTGCCACCAGGGGCTTAGGAGAGACCCAGTACTTC. Translated: CATRGLGETQYF.